These T cell receptor beta chains were read from a single sample in a study of cytomegalovirus exposure and HLA in healthy donors. Produced via immunoSEQ multiplex PCR; TCRdb's table is partial and in-frame only. In the table there are under 200,000 clones, 79% of which are singletons. Material: PBMCs. All receptors come from a woman aged 50 to 65 in good health and CMV-seronegative. Each CDR3 is given with its conserved first and last residue. The D gene is left open where the match is weak. Clone size appears in some rows only: once, few, many, or a class for an expanded clone.

D	size	V	J	CDR3	DNA
NA	NA	TRBV19	TRBJ1-5	CASSIEGGGYQPQHF	TGTGCCAGTAGTATAGAGGGGGGTGGGTATCAGCCCCAGCATTTT
NA	NA	TRBV29-1	TRBJ2-7	CSVRMEILKEQYF	TGCAGCGTTCGAATGGAGATCCTTAAAGAGCAGTACTTC
TRBD2	NA	TRBV4-2	TRBJ2-2	CASSQERGGPGELFF	TGTGCCAGCAGCCAAGAGCGGGGGGGCCCCGGGGAGCTGTTTTTT
TRBD1	NA	TRBV28	TRBJ2-7	CASTPRTGYYEQYF	TGTGCCAGCACTCCCCGGACAGGATACTACGAGCAGTACTTC
TRBD1	NA	TRBV6-1	TRBJ1-1	CASNRQGARTEAFF	TGTGCCAGCAACCGACAGGGGGCGAGAACTGAAGCTTTCTTT
NA	NA	TRBV7-9	TRBJ1-1	CASSSQHLAFF	TGTGCCAGCAGCTCCCAACATCTGGCTTTCTTT
TRBD1	NA	TRBV5-6	TRBJ1-6	CASSLAQGGSPLHF	TGTGCCAGCAGCTTGGCACAGGGGGGTTCACCCCTCCACTTT
NA	NA	TRBV10-3	TRBJ2-7	CAISESGGPSYEQYF	TGTGCCATCAGTGAGTCAGGGGGTCCCTCCTACGAGCAGTACTTC
TRBD1	NA	TRBV25-1	TRBJ2-7	CASSDNGQGGDEQYF	TGTGCCAGCAGTGACAACGGACAGGGAGGCGACGAGCAGTACTTC
NA	NA	TRBV5-1	TRBJ2-2	CASSLEGRSNTGELFF	TGCGCCAGCAGCTTGGAAGGCAGGTCGAACACCGGGGAGCTGTTTTTT
NA	NA	TRBV6-5	TRBJ2-7	CATSSGTLSYEQYF	TGTGCCACCAGTAGCGGAACCCTCTCCTACGAGCAGTACTTC
TRBD2	NA	TRBV9	TRBJ2-7	CASSVGLAGGYEQYF	TGTGCCAGCAGCGTAGGACTAGCGGGAGGGTACGAGCAGTACTTC
NA	few	TRBV19	TRBJ1-2	CASSIDVHQNYGYTF	TGTGCCAGTAGTATAGACGTACACCAGAACTATGGCTACACCTTC
TRBD1	NA	TRBV6-1	TRBJ2-7	CASHGQGWNEQYF	TGTGCCAGCCATGGACAGGGTTGGAACGAGCAGTACTTC
NA	NA	TRBV11-2	TRBJ2-3	CASSSWPSGEADTQYF	TGTGCCAGCAGCTCCTGGCCGTCAGGGGAAGCAGATACGCAGTATTTT
TRBD1	NA	TRBV5-1	TRBJ2-1	CASSLTGVPYNEQFF	TGCGCCAGCAGCTTAACAGGGGTTCCTTACAATGAGCAGTTCTTC
NA	NA	TRBV15	TRBJ1-4	CATSRAGSSSEKLFF	TGTGCCACCAGCAGAGCCGGGTCATCTTCAGAAAAACTGTTTTTT
NA	NA	TRBV18	TRBJ1-2	CASSPSRGFNYGYTF	TGTGCCAGCTCACCCTCACGGGGGTTTAACTATGGCTACACCTTC
TRBD1	NA	TRBV5-4	TRBJ2-7	CATLRQGTYEQYF	TGTGCCACCCTCCGACAGGGCACCTACGAGCAGTACTTC
NA	NA	TRBV4-3	TRBJ1-1	CASSPDPRDTEAFF	TGCGCCAGCAGCCCCGACCCCCGGGACACTGAAGCTTTCTTT
NA	NA	TRBV25-1	TRBJ1-2	CASSNHGEGGGYTF	TGTGCCAGCAGTAACCACGGGGAGGGTGGTGGCTACACCTTC
NA	NA	TRBV11-3	TRBJ2-2	CASSSNGGTGELFF	TGTGCCAGCAGCTCCAATGGGGGGACCGGGGAGCTGTTTTTT
NA	NA	TRBV6-5	TRBJ1-5	CASSPQANQPQHF	TGTGCCAGCAGCCCTCAAGCCAATCAGCCCCAGCATTTT
TRBD1	NA	TRBV7-2	TRBJ2-1	CASSLTGYNEQFF	TGTGCCAGCAGCCTGACAGGGTACAATGAGCAGTTCTTC
TRBD1	NA	TRBV4-1	TRBJ2-4	CASSQVPGGDRGYEMAKNIQYF	TGCGCCAGCAGCCAAGTCCCCGGGGGGGACAGGGGTTATGAGATGGCCAAAAACATTCAGTACTTC
NA	NA	TRBV27	TRBJ2-1	CASRQFGMENNEQFF	TGTGCCAGCAGACAGTTCGGGATGGAAAACAATGAGCAGTTCTTC
NA	NA	TRBV6-5	TRBJ1-4	CASSSLGGGVNEKLFF	TGTGCCAGCAGTTCCCTCGGGGGTGGGGTCAATGAAAAACTGTTTTTT
TRBD1	NA	TRBV6-5	TRBJ2-5	CASSYAGGRQETQYF	TGTGCCAGCAGTTACGCAGGGGGCCGCCAAGAGACCCAGTACTTC
NA	NA	TRBV4-1	TRBJ1-1	CASSQFTMNTEAFF	TGCGCCAGCAGCCAGTTCACAATGAACACTGAAGCTTTCTTT
NA	NA	TRBV27	TRBJ1-4	CASSLYGGAEKLFF	TGTGCCAGCAGTTTATACGGGGGTGCAGAAAAACTGTTTTTT
TRBD2	NA	TRBV7-3	TRBJ2-1	CASSLTSGKDEQFF	TGTGCCAGCAGCTTAACCAGCGGGAAGGATGAGCAGTTCTTC
NA	few	TRBV13	TRBJ2-1	CASSLLRNQVNEQFF	TGTGCCAGCAGCTTATTGCGAAACCAGGTCAATGAGCAGTTCTTC
TRBD2	NA	TRBV29-1	TRBJ2-2	CSVEGASGRTGELFF	TGCAGCGTTGAAGGGGCTAGCGGGAGGACCGGGGAGCTGTTTTTT
TRBD2	few	TRBV13	TRBJ2-5	CASSPRLAGGQETQYF	TGTGCCAGCAGCCCCAGACTAGCGGGGGGCCAAGAGACCCAGTACTTC
NA	once	TRBV7-9	TRBJ1-5	CASSSDRRESPQHF	TGTGCCAGCAGCTCGGATCGGAGGGAATCGCCCCAGCATTTT
NA	NA	TRBV11-2	TRBJ2-1	CASSLVGGQNNEQFF	TGTGCCAGCAGCTTAGTGGGGGGACAGAACAATGAGCAGTTCTTC
TRBD1	NA	TRBV5-4	TRBJ2-7	CASSSGTGGHEQYF	TGTGCCAGCAGCTCCGGGACAGGCGGCCACGAGCAGTACTTC
TRBD2	NA	TRBV30	TRBJ2-4	CAWNHGGAGLEYF	TGTGCCTGGAATCACGGGGGGGCCGGTTTGGAGTACTTC
NA	once	TRBV6-5	TRBJ2-5	CASRSQGLSQYF	TGTGCCAGCAGAAGCCAGGGTTTGTCCCAGTACTTC
TRBD2	NA	TRBV4-2	TRBJ2-4	CASSQDLLVAGAVQYF	TGTGCCAGCAGCCAAGATCTCCTTGTAGCGGGGGCGGTTCAGTACTTC